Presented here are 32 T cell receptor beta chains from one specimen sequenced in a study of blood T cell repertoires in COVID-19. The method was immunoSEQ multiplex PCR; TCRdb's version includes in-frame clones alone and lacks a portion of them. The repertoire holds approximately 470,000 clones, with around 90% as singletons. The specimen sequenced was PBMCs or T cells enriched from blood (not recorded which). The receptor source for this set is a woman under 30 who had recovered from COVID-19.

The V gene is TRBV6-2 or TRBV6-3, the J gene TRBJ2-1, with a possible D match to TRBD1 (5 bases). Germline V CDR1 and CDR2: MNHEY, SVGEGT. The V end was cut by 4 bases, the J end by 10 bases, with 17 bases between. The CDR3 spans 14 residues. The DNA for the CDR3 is TGTGCCAGCAGTTGGGCAGGGTCCCCTCTGGAGCAGTTCTTC. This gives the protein CASSWAGSPLEQFF.

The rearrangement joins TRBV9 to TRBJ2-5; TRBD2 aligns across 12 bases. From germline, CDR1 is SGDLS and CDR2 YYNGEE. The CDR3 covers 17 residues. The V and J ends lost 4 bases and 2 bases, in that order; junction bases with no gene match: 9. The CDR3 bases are TGTGCCAGCAGCCTTACGACTAGCGGGGGTTTTCAAGAGACCCAGTACTTC. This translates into CASSLTTSGGFQETQYF.

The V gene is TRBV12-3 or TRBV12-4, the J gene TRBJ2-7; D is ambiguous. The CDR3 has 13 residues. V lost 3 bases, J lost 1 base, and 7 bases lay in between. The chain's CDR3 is CASSFPGSYEQYF. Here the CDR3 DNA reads TGTGCCAGCAGTTTTCCGGGTTCCTACGAGCAGTACTTC.

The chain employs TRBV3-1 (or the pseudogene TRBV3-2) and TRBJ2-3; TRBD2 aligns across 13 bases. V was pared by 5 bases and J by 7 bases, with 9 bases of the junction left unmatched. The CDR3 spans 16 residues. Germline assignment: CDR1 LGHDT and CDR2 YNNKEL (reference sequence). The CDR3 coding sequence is TGTGCCAGCAGCTTCCGGACTAGCGGGGGTTTTAATACGCAGTATTTT. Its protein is CASSFRTSGGFNTQYF.

In DNA form, the CDR3 reads TGTGCCAGTAGTAAATCGGAGGGCACAGATACGCAGTATTTT. It encodes CASSKSEGTDTQYF. The rearrangement uses TRBV19 and TRBJ2-3, with D perhaps matching TRBD2 (5 bases). V lost 4 bases and J 1 base, leaving 9 bases between the germline ends. Per germline, CDR1 LNHDA and CDR2 SQIVND (reference sequence). There are 14 residues in the CDR3.

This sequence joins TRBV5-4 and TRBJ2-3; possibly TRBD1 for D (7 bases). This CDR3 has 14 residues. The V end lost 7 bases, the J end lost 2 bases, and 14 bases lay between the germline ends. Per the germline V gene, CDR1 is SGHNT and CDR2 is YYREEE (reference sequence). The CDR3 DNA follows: TGTGCCAGCGGAGGGGGCCAGTTCACAGATACGCAGTATTTT. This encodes CASGGGQFTDTQYF.

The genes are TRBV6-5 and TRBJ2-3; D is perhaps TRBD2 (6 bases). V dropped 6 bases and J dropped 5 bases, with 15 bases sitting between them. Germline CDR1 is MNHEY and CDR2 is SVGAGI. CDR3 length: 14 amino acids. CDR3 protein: CASSRVEGGDTQYF. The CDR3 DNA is TGTGCCAGCAGCCGGGTCGAGGGAGGAGATACGCAGTATTTT.

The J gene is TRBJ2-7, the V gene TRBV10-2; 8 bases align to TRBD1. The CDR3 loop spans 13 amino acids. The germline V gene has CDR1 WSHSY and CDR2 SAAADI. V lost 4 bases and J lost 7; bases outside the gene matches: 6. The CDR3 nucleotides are TGCGCCAGCAGTGCCACAGGGGGGTGGGAGCAGTACTTC. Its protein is CASSATGGWEQYF.

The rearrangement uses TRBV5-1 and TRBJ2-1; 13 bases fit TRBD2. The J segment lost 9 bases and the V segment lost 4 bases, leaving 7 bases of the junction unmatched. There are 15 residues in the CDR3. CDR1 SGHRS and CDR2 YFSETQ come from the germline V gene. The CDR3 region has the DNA TGCGCCAGCAGCCCCTGGACTAGCGGGGGCGGTGAGCAGTTCTTC. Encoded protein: CASSPWTSGGGEQFF.

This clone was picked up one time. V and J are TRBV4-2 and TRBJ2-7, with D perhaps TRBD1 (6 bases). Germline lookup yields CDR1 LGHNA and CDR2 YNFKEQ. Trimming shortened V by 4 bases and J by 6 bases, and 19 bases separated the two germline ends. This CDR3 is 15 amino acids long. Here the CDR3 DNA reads TGTGCCAGCAGCCTCGACAGGACAGAGGTGAGCGAGCAGTACTTC. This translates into CASSLDRTEVSEQYF.

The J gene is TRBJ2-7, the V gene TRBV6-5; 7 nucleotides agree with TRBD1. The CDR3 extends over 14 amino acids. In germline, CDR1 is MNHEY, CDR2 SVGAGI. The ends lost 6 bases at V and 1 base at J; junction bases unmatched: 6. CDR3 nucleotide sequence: TGTGCCAGCAGACGGACAGGTATATCCTACGAGCAGTACTTC. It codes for CASRRTGISYEQYF.

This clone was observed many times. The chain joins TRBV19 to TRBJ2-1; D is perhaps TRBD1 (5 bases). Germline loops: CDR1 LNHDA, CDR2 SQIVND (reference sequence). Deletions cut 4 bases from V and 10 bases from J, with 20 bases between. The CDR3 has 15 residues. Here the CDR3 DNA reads TGTGCCAGTAGTACGTTGTCCCAGGGAAGAAGGGAGCAGTTCTTC. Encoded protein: CASSTLSQGRREQFF.

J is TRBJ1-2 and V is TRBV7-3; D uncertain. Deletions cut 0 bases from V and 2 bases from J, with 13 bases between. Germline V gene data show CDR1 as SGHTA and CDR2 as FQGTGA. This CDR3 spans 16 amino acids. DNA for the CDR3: TGTGCCAGCAGCTTAACCCCGAGCCTCGAGAACTATGGCTACACCTTC. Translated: CASSLTPSLENYGYTF.

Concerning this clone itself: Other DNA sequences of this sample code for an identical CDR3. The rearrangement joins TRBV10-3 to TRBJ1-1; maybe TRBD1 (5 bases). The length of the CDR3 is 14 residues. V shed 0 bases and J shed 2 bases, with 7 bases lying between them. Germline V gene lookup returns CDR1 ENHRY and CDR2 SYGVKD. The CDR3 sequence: CAISESGGNTEAFF. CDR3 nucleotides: TGTGCCATCAGTGAGTCGGGGGGAAACACTGAAGCTTTCTTT.

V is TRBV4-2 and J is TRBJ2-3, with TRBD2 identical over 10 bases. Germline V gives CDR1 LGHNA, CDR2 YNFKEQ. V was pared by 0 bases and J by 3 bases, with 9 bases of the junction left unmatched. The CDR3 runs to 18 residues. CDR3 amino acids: CASSQDPQRGGKTDTQYF. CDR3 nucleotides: TGTGCCAGCAGCCAAGACCCCCAGCGGGGGGGAAAGACAGATACGCAGTATTTT.

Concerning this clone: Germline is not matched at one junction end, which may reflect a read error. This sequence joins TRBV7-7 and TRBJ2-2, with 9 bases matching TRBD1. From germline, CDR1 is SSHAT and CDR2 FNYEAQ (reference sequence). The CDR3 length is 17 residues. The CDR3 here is CASSLTRQGVGPGELFF. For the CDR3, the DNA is TGTGCTAGCAGCTTAACCAGACAGGGGGTCGGACCCGGGGAGCTGTTTTTT.

CDR3 protein: CASSLTPSTDTQYF. In nucleotides, the CDR3 is TGTGCCAGCAGCTTAACTCCTAGCACAGATACGCAGTATTTT. The V gene is TRBV7-2, the J gene TRBJ2-3; D call uncertain. V was pared by 2 bases and J by 0 bases, with 6 bases between. The CDR3 has 14 amino acids. The germline V gene has CDR1 SGHTA and CDR2 FQGNSA.

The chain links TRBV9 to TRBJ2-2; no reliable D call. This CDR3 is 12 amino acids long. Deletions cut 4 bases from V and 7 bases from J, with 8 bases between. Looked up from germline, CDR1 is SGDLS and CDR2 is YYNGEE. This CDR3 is CASSPLGGELFF. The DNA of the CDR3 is TGTGCCAGCAGCCCTCTCGGCGGGGAGCTGTTTTTT.

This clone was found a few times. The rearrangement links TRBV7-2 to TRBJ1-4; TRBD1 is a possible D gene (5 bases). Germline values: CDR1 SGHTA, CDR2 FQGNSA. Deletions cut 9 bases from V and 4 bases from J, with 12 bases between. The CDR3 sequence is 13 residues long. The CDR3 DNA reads TGTGCCAGTTCCCGGGGACTTAATGAAAAACTGTTTTTT. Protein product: CASSRGLNEKLFF.

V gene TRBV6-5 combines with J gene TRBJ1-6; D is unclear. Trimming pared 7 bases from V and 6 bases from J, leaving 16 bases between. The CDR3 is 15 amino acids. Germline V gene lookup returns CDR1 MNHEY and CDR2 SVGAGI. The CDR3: CASNPVAIINSPLHF. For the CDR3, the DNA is TGTGCCAGCAATCCCGTCGCGATAATTAATTCACCCCTCCACTTT.

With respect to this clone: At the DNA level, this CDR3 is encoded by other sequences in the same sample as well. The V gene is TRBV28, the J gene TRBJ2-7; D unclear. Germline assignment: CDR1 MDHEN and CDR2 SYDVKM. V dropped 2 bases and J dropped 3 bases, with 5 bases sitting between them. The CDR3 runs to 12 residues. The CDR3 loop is CASSLAGYEQYF. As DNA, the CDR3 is TGTGCCAGCAGTTTAGCCGGCTACGAGCAGTACTTC.

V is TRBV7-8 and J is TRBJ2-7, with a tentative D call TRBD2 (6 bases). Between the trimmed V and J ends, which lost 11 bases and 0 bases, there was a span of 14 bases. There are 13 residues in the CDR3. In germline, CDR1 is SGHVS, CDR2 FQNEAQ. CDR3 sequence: CASRGISSYEQYF. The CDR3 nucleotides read TGTGCCTCTCGGGGGATCAGCTCCTACGAGCAGTACTTC.

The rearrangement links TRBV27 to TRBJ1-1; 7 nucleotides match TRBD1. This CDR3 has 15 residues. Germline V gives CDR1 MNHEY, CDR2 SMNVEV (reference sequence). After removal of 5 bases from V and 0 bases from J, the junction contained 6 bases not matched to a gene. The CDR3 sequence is CASSPGGLMNTEAFF. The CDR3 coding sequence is TGTGCCAGCAGTCCAGGGGGGCTCATGAACACTGAAGCTTTCTTT.

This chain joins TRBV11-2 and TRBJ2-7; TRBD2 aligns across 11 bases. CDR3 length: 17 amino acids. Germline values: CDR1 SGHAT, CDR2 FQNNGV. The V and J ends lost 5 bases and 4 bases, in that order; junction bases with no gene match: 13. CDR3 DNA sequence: TGTGCCAGCAGCCCGCGGACTAGCGGGTTCTCACTTTACGAGCAGTACTTC. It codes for CASSPRTSGFSLYEQYF.

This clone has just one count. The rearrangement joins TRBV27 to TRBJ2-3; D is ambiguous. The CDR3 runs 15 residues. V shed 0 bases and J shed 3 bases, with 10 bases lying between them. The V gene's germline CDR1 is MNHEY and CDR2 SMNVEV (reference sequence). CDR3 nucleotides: TGTGCCAGCAGTTTATCTCGATTTCGGACAGATACGCAGTATTTT. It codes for CASSLSRFRTDTQYF.

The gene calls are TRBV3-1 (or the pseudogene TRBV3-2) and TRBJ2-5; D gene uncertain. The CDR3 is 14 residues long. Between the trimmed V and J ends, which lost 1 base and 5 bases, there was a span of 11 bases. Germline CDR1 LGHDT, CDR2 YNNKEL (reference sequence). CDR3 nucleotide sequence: TGTGCCAGCAGCCAAGGGTTGACTTATGAGACCCAGTACTTC. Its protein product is CASSQGLTYETQYF.

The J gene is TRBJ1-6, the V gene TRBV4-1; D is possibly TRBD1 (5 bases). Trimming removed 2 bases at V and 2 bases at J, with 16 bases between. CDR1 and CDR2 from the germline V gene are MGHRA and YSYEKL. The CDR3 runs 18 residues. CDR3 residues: CASSQWGREKTYNSPLHF. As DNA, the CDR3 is TGCGCCAGCAGCCAATGGGGGAGGGAGAAGACCTATAATTCACCCCTCCACTTT.

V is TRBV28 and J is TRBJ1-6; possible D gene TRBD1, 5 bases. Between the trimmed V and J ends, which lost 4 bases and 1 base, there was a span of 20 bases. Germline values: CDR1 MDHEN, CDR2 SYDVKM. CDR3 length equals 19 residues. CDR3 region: CASSSRAGGVGSYNSPLHF. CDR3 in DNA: TGTGCCAGCAGTTCCCGGGCGGGGGGTGTTGGGTCCTATAATTCACCCCTCCACTTT.

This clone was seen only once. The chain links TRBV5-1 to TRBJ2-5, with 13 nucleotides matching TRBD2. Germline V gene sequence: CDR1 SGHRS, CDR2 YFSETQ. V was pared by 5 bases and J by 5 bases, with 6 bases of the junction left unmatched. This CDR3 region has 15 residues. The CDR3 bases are TGCGCCAGCAGTCGACTAGCGGGGGGCTGGGAGACCCAGTACTTC. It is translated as CASSRLAGGWETQYF. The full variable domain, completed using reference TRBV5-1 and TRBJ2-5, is KAGVTQTPRYLIKTRGQQVTLSCSPISGHRSVSWYQQTPGQGLQFLFEYFSETQRNKGNFPGRFSGRQFSNSRSEMNVSTLELGDSALYLCASSRLAGGWETQYFGPGTRLLVL.

CDR3 sequence (DNA): TGTGCCAGCAGTTTCAGGGCTGCTAACTATGGCTACACCTTC. Residues: CASSFRAANYGYTF. The genes are TRBV6-2 or TRBV6-3 and TRBJ1-2, with D possibly matching TRBD1 (5 bases). CDR3 size: 14 residues. Between the trimmed V and J ends, which lost 4 bases and 0 bases, there was a span of 9 bases. Germline V gene lookup returns CDR1 MNHEY and CDR2 SVGEGT.

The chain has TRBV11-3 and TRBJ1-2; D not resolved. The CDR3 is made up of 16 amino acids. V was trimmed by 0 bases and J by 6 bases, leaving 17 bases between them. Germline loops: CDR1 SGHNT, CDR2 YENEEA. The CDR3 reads CASSLESEGNRNGYTF. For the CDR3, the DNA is TGTGCCAGCAGCTTAGAGTCCGAGGGAAACCGGAATGGCTACACCTTC.

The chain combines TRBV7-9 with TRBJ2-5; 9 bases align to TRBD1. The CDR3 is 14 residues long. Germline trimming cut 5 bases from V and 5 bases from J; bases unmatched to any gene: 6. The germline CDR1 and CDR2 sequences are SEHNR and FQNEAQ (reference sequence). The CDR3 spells CASSRDRARETQYF. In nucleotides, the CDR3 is TGTGCCAGCAGCCGGGACAGGGCTCGGGAGACCCAGTACTTC.